This entry is about one T cell receptor beta chain. This sample was included in a study of control samples from healthy donors and cancer patients. Germline CDR1 and CDR2: SGHNT and YENEEA. Trimming took 5 bases from V and 1 from J; bases not matched to a gene: 8. The CDR3 length is 16 residues. TCRdb keeps only in-frame clones here, not all; method: immunoSEQ multiplex PCR. This sample has 100,000 to 150,000 clones, with approximately 90% found just once. The chain combines TRBV11-3 with TRBJ2-3; 8 nucleotides line up with TRBD2. Sequences were obtained from blood. The clonotype comes from a man between 18 and 29 years old in good health. CDR3 nucleotides: TGTGCCAGCAGCCCCGTCGCAGCGGGAGGCACAGATACGCAGTATTTT. Translation: CASSPVAAGGTDTQYF.